These 29 T cell receptor beta chains came from one sample sequenced in a study of blood T cell repertoires in COVID-19. This table comes from immunoSEQ multiplex PCR, and its TCRdb copy is limited to in-frame clones, with some not included. The sample has some 530,000 clones, roughly nine tenths seen once. Sequenced input: PBMCs or T cells enriched from blood (not recorded which). The source of these receptors is a woman aged 55-75 years who had recovered from COVID-19.

The CDR3 protein is CASSALVGIRGTGELFF. The CDR3 nucleotides are TGCGCCAGCAGCGCTCTCGTAGGGATTAGGGGCACCGGGGAGCTGTTTTTT. V is TRBV5-1 and J is TRBJ2-2; TRBD1 is a possible D gene (5 bases). Germline values: CDR1 SGHRS, CDR2 YFSETQ. The CDR3 is 17 amino acids. With 4 bases removed from V and 4 bases from J, the gap between germline ends came to 20 bases.

CDR3 sequence reads: CAIRSSDSGNSPLHF. The CDR3 nucleotides are TGTGCCATCAGATCCTCGGACAGCGGCAATTCACCCCTCCACTTT. V usage is TRBV10-3 and J usage is TRBJ1-6, with a possible D match to TRBD1 (6 bases). The CDR3 totals 15 residues. The V and J ends lost 6 bases and 7 bases respectively, with 16 bases between them. Germline V CDR1 and CDR2: ENHRY, SYGVKD.

This chain connects TRBV29-1 to TRBJ1-2; D remains unclear. The CDR3 totals 12 residues. Germline loops: CDR1 SQVTM, CDR2 ANQGSEA. Trimming took off 4 bases at V and 4 bases at J, with 10 bases between the two ends. CDR3 in DNA: TGCAGCGTTGGAACAGACACCTATGGCTACACCTTC. Encoded protein: CSVGTDTYGYTF. The full variable domain, its missing parts supplied by reference TRBV29-1 and TRBJ1-2, is SAVISQKPSRDICQRGTSLTIQCQVDSQVTMMFWYRQQPGQSLTLIATANQGSEATYESGFVIDKFPISRPNLTFSTLTVSNMSPEDSSIYLCSVGTDTYGYTFGSGTRLTVV.

This clone has just a few counts. This chain connects TRBV5-6 to TRBJ1-2; 7 bases are a match to TRBD1. There are 15 residues in the CDR3. CDR1 and CDR2 from the germline V gene are SGHDT and YYEEEE. V shed 3 bases and J 4 bases; nucleotides not matched to a gene: 9. The CDR3 DNA sequence: TGTGCCAGCAGCTACGGGACAGTCATTTCCTATGGCTACACCTTC. It is translated as CASSYGTVISYGYTF.

The chain has TRBV27 and TRBJ1-1, with D unclear. CDR1 and CDR2 (germline): MNHEY, SMNVEV (reference sequence). This CDR3 has 14 residues. V gave up 5 bases and J gave up 2 bases, with 12 bases separating them. The CDR3 sequence: CASSVQRDNTEAFF. Here the CDR3 DNA reads TGTGCCAGCAGTGTACAGAGAGACAACACTGAAGCTTTCTTT.

This clone was detected only a few times. This chain links TRBV15 with TRBJ1-6; the match to TRBD1 covers 8 bases. CDR1 is LNHNV, CDR2 YYDKDF, per germline (reference sequence). The ends lost 5 bases at V and 12 bases at J; junction bases unmatched: 3. This CDR3 is 12 amino acids long. In DNA, the CDR3 is TGTGCCACCAGCCCTACAGGGGGACCCCTCCACTTT. This translates into CATSPTGGPLHF.

The chain employs TRBV6-6 and TRBJ2-3, with TRBD2 as a possible D gene (6 bases). The ends were cut back, 6 bases at V and 1 base at J, with 14 bases in the middle. CDR1 MNHNY and CDR2 SVGAGI come from the germline V gene (reference sequence). CDR3 length: 15 residues. CDR3 DNA sequence: TGTGCCAGCAGCGACCGGGACTCACGCACAGATACGCAGTATTTT. Translated: CASSDRDSRTDTQYF.

This sequence joins TRBV19 and TRBJ1-6; 8 bases match TRBD1. Germline V CDR1 and CDR2: LNHDA, SQIVND (reference sequence). V lost 5 bases to trimming and J lost 3 bases; unmatched junction nucleotides: 0. The CDR3 has 14 residues. Here the CDR3 DNA reads TGTGCCAGTAGTGGACAGGGCTATAATTCACCCCTCCACTTT. It encodes CASSGQGYNSPLHF.

This chain uses TRBV11-2 with TRBJ1-4; 7 nucleotides agree with TRBD1. The CDR3 is 14 residues long. After removal of 6 bases from V and 4 bases from J, the junction contained 5 bases not matched to a gene. The germline gives CDR1 SGHAT, CDR2 FQNNGV. This chain's CDR3 is CASSSGQVNEKLFF. The CDR3 region has the DNA TGTGCCAGCAGTTCTGGACAGGTTAATGAAAAACTGTTTTTT.

The V and J genes are TRBV6-5 and TRBJ1-1; a possible D gene is TRBD1 (6 bases). There are 16 residues in the CDR3. The germline V gene has CDR1 MNHEY and CDR2 SVGAGI. V was shortened by 0 bases and J by 1 base, with 12 bases between the two germline ends. The CDR3 spells CASSYSGRGPNTEAFF. The CDR3 bases are TGTGCCAGCAGTTACTCGGGCAGGGGCCCGAACACTGAAGCTTTCTTT.

The chain links TRBV30 to TRBJ2-7, with a tentative D call TRBD1 (5 bases). This CDR3 contains 13 residues. The V gene lost 0 bases and the J gene lost 3 bases, with 9 bases spanning the gap. Germline CDR1 reads GTSNPN; CDR2 reads SVGIG (reference sequence). Written as DNA, the CDR3 is TGTGCCTGGAGTGTTAGGGGAAACTACGAGCAGTACGTC. This sequence encodes CAWSVRGNYEQYV.

The genes are TRBV28 and TRBJ2-7; D might be TRBD1 (6 bases). The CDR3 has 15 amino acids. V shed 5 bases and J shed 5 bases, with 19 bases lying between them. Per germline, CDR1 MDHEN and CDR2 SYDVKM. CDR3 loop: CASSTRFTGTHEQYV. In DNA form, the CDR3 reads TGTGCCAGCAGTACCAGGTTTACAGGGACCCACGAGCAGTACGTC.

This chain uses TRBV6-2 or TRBV6-3 with TRBJ1-2; no firm D call. Germline lookup yields CDR1 MNHEY and CDR2 SVGEGT. V lost 1 base and J lost 6, with 9 bases in between. This CDR3 has 13 amino acids. This CDR3 reads CASSYWARHGYTF. The DNA for the CDR3 is TGTGCCAGCAGTTACTGGGCCCGCCATGGCTACACCTTC.

The chain uses TRBV27 and TRBJ1-2, with D tentatively TRBD1 (6 bases). Trimming took off 0 bases at V and 7 bases at J, with 12 bases between the two ends. In germline, CDR1 is MNHEY, CDR2 SMNVEV (reference sequence). CDR3 length: 14 residues. The CDR3 here is CASSLSTGLGGYTF. Written as DNA, the CDR3 is TGTGCCAGCAGTTTATCTACAGGGCTGGGTGGCTACACCTTC.

J is TRBJ2-3 and V is TRBV3-1 (or the pseudogene TRBV3-2), with D possibly matching TRBD2 (7 bases). V gave up 5 bases and J gave up 0 bases, with 12 bases separating them. The CDR3 is made up of 15 amino acids. Germline CDR1 is LGHDT and CDR2 is YNNKEL (reference sequence). The CDR3 sequence is CASSSGTTSTDTQYF. CDR3 coding DNA: TGTGCCAGCAGCAGCGGGACAACCAGCACAGATACGCAGTATTTT.

The chain is built from TRBV19 and TRBJ1-5; TRBD1 is a possible D gene (6 bases). Trimming took off 1 base at V and 1 base at J, with 11 bases between the two ends. This CDR3 is built from 16 residues. Per germline, CDR1 LNHDA and CDR2 SQIVND (reference sequence). CDR3 protein: CASSIVYRVSNQPQHF. The CDR3 DNA follows: TGTGCCAGTAGTATAGTTTACAGGGTGAGCAATCAGCCCCAGCATTTT. Full variable domain (missing parts from reference TRBV19 and TRBJ1-5): DGGITQSPKYLFRKEGQNVTLSCEQNLNHDAMYWYRQDPGQGLRLIYYSQIVNDFQKGDIAEGYSVSREKKESFPLTVTSAQKNPTAFYLCASSIVYRVSNQPQHFGDGTRLSIL.

V and J are TRBV5-5 and TRBJ1-1, with a weak D call TRBD1 (6 bases). Germline CDR1 is SGHKS and CDR2 is YYEKEE (reference sequence). CDR3 length equals 14 residues. Trimming took 4 bases from V and 5 from J, leaving 15 bases between them. CDR3 sequence reads: CASSHPGAPTEAFF. The DNA for the CDR3 is TGTGCCAGCAGCCACCCAGGGGCGCCTACTGAAGCTTTCTTT.

Comments on this clone: Within the sample, other DNA sequences also encode this same CDR3. V is TRBV5-1 and J is TRBJ1-2; the match to TRBD1 covers 12 bases. Germline CDR1 is SGHRS and CDR2 is YFSETQ. The CDR3 extends over 15 amino acids. Losses at the gene ends were 0 bases for V and 6 bases for J; bases not matched to a gene: 3. DNA of the CDR3: TGCGCCAGCAGCTTGGCCGGGACAGGGGGCGATGGCTACACCTTC. Protein sequence: CASSLAGTGGDGYTF. The complete variable domain, with remaining parts taken from reference TRBV5-1 and TRBJ1-2, reads KAGVTQTPRYLIKTRGQQVTLSCSPISGHRSVSWYQQTPGQGLQFLFEYFSETQRNKGNFPGRFSGRQFSNSRSEMNVSTLELGDSALYLCASSLAGTGGDGYTFGSGTRLTVV.

The chain links TRBV6-1 to TRBJ2-5; D uncertain. There are 15 residues in the CDR3. Trimming took 3 bases from V and 0 from J, leaving 11 bases between them. The germline V gene encodes CDR1 MNHNS and CDR2 SASEGT. The CDR3 spells CASSDGPKYQETQYF. CDR3 nucleotide sequence: TGTGCCAGCAGTGATGGCCCCAAGTACCAAGAGACCCAGTACTTC.

The chain uses TRBV29-1 and TRBJ1-1; 8 bases map to TRBD1. J lost 1 base, V lost 2 bases, and 6 bases had no gene match. Per the germline V gene, CDR1 is SQVTM and CDR2 is ANQGSEA. This CDR3 has 15 amino acids. In DNA form, the CDR3 reads TGCAGCGTTGAATTCGACAGGGGACAGAACACTGAAGCTTTCTTT. Its protein is CSVEFDRGQNTEAFF. The entire variable domain, with the rest obtained from reference TRBV29-1 and TRBJ1-1, is as follows: SAVISQKPSRDICQRGTSLTIQCQVDSQVTMMFWYRQQPGQSLTLIATANQGSEATYESGFVIDKFPISRPNLTFSTLTVSNMSPEDSSIYLCSVEFDRGQNTEAFFGQGTRLTVV.

V usage is TRBV2 and J usage is TRBJ1-5; D is ambiguous. The ends were cut back, 6 bases at V and 4 bases at J, with 13 bases in the middle. Germline V gene data show CDR1 as SNHLY and CDR2 as FYNNEI. The length of the CDR3 is 14 residues. The CDR3 bases are TGTGCCAGCAGCAACTTAGGAGGGAATCAGCCCCAGCATTTT. Translation: CASSNLGGNQPQHF.

About this clone itself: This sample also contains other DNA sequences that code for the same CDR3. The V call is TRBV24-1, the J call TRBJ2-1; D gene unclear. Per germline, CDR1 KGHDR and CDR2 SFDVKD. The CDR3 length is 14 residues. Between the trimmed V and J ends, which lost 3 bases and 3 bases, there was a span of 8 bases. CDR3 amino acids: CATSDPGGYNEQFF. The DNA for the CDR3 is TGTGCCACCAGTGATCCGGGTGGCTACAATGAGCAGTTCTTC.

The chain couples TRBV28 to TRBJ1-1, with D possibly TRBD1 on 6 matching bases. Trimming removed 2 bases at V and 1 base at J, with 11 bases between. CDR1 is MDHEN and CDR2 is SYDVKM in the germline V gene. The CDR3 consists of 15 residues. The CDR3 sequence is CASSLVGARNTEAFF. The DNA for the CDR3 is TGTGCCAGCAGTTTAGTGGGGGCACGGAACACTGAAGCTTTCTTT.

The chain combines TRBV30 with TRBJ2-3, with no clear D. Trimming stripped 3 bases from V and 3 bases from J, with 7 bases between. In germline, CDR1 is GTSNPN, CDR2 SVGIG (reference sequence). The CDR3 consists of 12 residues. The CDR3 DNA reads TGTGCCTGGAGGAGGAGTACAGATACGCAGTATTTT. Translation gives CAWRRSTDTQYF.

This sequence joins TRBV3-1 (or the pseudogene TRBV3-2) and TRBJ2-2; D remains unclear. CDR1 is LGHDT and CDR2 is YNNKEL in the germline V gene (reference sequence). CDR3 length: 18 residues. Trimming pared 0 bases from V and 1 base from J, leaving 15 bases between. The DNA of the CDR3 is TGTGCCAGCAGCCAAGATACGTGGCTAGTAGTGAACACCGGGGAGCTGTTTTTT. Residues: CASSQDTWLVVNTGELFF.

The chain joins TRBV19 to TRBJ2-1; TRBD2 might be the D (6 bases). The CDR3 is 15 residues long. Germline CDR1 is LNHDA and CDR2 is SQIVND (reference sequence). V was pared by 1 base and J by 9 bases, with 16 bases between. In nucleotides, the CDR3 is TGTGCCAGTAGTATAGTCCAAGGGCTAGCGACTGAGCAGTTCTTC. It codes for CASSIVQGLATEQFF.

This chain links TRBV4-1 with TRBJ2-7, with 15 bases lining up with TRBD2. The CDR3 is 18 residues long. Unmatched junction bases numbered 6, after V lost 3 bases and J lost 0 bases. CDR1 MGHRA and CDR2 YSYEKL come from the germline V gene. DNA of the CDR3: TGCGCCAGCAGCCATGCTGGGACTAGCGGGGGGAGCTCCTACGAGCAGTACTTC. Translation gives CASSHAGTSGGSSYEQYF.

The CDR3 reads CSADRAETQYF. The CDR3 coding sequence is TGCAGTGCCGACAGGGCAGAGACCCAGTACTTC. This chain connects TRBV20-1 to TRBJ2-5, with 7 positions matching TRBD1. Losses at the gene ends were 6 bases for V and 4 bases for J; bases not matched to a gene: 2. The CDR3 is made up of 11 amino acids. CDR1 DFQATT and CDR2 SNEGSKA come from the germline V gene (reference sequence).

The chain uses TRBV6-4 and TRBJ1-6; tentative D call: TRBD1 (6 bases). Trimming shortened V by 0 bases and J by 10 bases, and 16 bases separated the two germline ends. The CDR3 runs to 16 residues. Germline CDR1 is MRHNA and CDR2 is SNTAGT. CDR3 protein: CASSDSGSGVYSPLHF. The CDR3 DNA reads TGTGCCAGCAGTGACTCGGGGTCAGGGGTTTACTCACCCCTCCACTTT.